The sequence of this T cell receptor beta chain was determined in a study of cytomegalovirus exposure and HLA in healthy donors. For the study at large: The same platform used for the roughly 600 first-cohort repertoires was also used for the approximately 120 validation repertoires, as a later analysis reported.

On this clone: Its target is not known.

The CDR3 has 14 residues. Looked up from germline, CDR1 is MNHEY and CDR2 is SMNVEV (reference sequence). Trimming took 3 bases from V and 9 from J; bases not matched to a gene: 10. Study-wide findings and caveats: Overall, approximately 150 TCR beta chains were annotated as cytomegalovirus-associated. The finding came from a later analysis; first-cohort TCR clusters tended to co-occur in the roughly 110 validation repertoires. A few CMV-associated chains proved CMV antigen-specific in vitro.

Profiled with immunoSEQ multiplex PCR; TCRdb holds only in-frame clones, not every one. The sample records some 240,000 clones, around 86% being singletons. V is TRBV27 and J is TRBJ2-7, with 8 positions matching TRBD2. The sample was PBMCs. The clonotype was recovered from a woman aged 18-29 years in good health and CMV-seropositive. The CDR3 sequence is CASSFTGGPLGQYF. In DNA form, the CDR3 reads TGTGCCAGCAGTTTTACGGGAGGGCCTCTTGGGCAGTACTTC.